This TCR beta chain was recovered during a study of graft-versus-host responses after intestinal transplantation. About the study: Every one of the recipients received anti-thymocyte globulin induction and afterwards took tacrolimus and steroids for around 3 years. Broader study findings: Among circulating GvH clones, peak levels were associated with early post-transplant declines in HvG clones. High graft-versus-host to host-versus-graft T cell clonal ratios marked allografts of patients with graft-donor macrochimerism.

About this clone itself: Its target is unknown.

CDR3 size: 15 residues. V shed 8 bases, J shed 0 bases, and the junction held 7 bases outside the gene matches. Germline values: CDR1 ENHRY, CDR2 SYGVKD. Clones were sequenced by immunoSEQ multiplex PCR, and TCRdb holds only the in-frame ones, with some missing. This sample carries tens of thousands of clones, roughly 84% of them seen once, and the ten largest clones take roughly 0.4%. This TCR was recovered from a human donor who was the organ donor for an intestinal transplant. The sample here was unstimulated CD4+ T cells sorted from spleen or lymph node cells, taken before transplant. This rearrangement joins TRBV10-3 to TRBJ2-1, with 7 bases lining up with TRBD2. The CDR3 protein is CAIHSGTTSYNEQFF. The CDR3 DNA reads as TGTGCCATCCACTCGGGGACTACCTCCTACAATGAGCAGTTCTTC.